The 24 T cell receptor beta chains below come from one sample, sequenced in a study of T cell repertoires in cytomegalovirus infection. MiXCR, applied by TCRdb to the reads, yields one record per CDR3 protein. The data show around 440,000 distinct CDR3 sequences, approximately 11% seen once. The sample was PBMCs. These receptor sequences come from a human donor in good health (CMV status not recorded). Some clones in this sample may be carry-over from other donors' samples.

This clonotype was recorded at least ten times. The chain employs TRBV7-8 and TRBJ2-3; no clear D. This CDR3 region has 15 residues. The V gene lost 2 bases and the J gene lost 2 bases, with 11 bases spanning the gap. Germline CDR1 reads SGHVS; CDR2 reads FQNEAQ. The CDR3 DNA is TGTGCCAGCAGCTTACCTGTGGCCCCCACAGATACGCAGTATTTT. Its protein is CASSLPVAPTDTQYF. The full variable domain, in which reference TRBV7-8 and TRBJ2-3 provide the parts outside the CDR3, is GAGVSQSPRYKVAKRGQDVALRCDPISGHVSLFWYQQALGQGPEFLTYFQNEAQLDKSGLPSDRFFAERPEGSVSTLKIQRTQQEDSAVYLCASSLPVAPTDTQYFGPGTRLTVL.

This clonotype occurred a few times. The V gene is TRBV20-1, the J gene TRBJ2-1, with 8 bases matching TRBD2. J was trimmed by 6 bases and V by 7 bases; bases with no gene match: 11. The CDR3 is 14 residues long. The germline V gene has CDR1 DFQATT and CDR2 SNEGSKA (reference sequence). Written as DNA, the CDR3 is TGCAGTGGAGAGGGACTAGAGGTCGTCAATGAGCAGTTCTTC. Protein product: CSGEGLEVVNEQFF.

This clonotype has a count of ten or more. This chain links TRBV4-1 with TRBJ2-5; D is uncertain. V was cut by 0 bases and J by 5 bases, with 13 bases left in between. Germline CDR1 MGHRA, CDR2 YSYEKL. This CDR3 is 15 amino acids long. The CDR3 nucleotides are TGCGCCAGCAGCCAAGATTCTTGGTATACGGAGACCCAGTACTTC. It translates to CASSQDSWYTETQYF.

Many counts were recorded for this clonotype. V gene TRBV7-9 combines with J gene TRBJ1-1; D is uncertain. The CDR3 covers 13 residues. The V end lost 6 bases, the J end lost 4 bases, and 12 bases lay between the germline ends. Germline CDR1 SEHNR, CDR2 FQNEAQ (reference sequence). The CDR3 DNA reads TGTGCCAGCAGTCTGACTGAAGGCACTGAAGCTTTCTTT. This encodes CASSLTEGTEAFF.

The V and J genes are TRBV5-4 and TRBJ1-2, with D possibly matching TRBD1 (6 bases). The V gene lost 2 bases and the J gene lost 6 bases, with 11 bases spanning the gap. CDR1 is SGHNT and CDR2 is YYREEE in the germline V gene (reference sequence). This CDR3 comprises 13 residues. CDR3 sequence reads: CASSFAGVDGYTF. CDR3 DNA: TGTGCCAGCAGCTTTGCAGGGGTAGATGGCTACACCTTC.

The CDR3 region is CASGDLVYEQYF. DNA for the CDR3: TGTGCCAGTGGGGACTTAGTCTACGAGCAGTACTTC. This chain links TRBV14 with TRBJ2-7; tentatively, D is TRBD2 (6 bases). The CDR3 consists of 12 residues. Germline CDR1 reads SGHDN; CDR2 reads FVKESK. V dropped 9 bases and J dropped 3 bases, with 12 bases sitting between them. Complete variable domain (other parts from reference TRBV14 and TRBJ2-7): EAGVTQFPSHSVIEKGQTVTLRCDPISGHDNLYWYRRVMGKEIKFLLHFVKESKQDESGMPNNRFLAERTGGTYSTLKVQPAELEDSGVYFCASGDLVYEQYFGPGTRLTVT.

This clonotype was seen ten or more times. The CDR3 coding sequence is TGTGCCAGCAGAGGGGGGCAGGGGCGGCTGAACACTGAAGCTTTCTTT. Encoded protein: CASRGGQGRLNTEAFF. The V call is TRBV6-1, the J call TRBJ1-1; TRBD1 might be the D (6 bases). This CDR3 has 16 residues. Trimming stripped 6 bases from V and 0 bases from J, with 17 bases between. Per the germline V gene, CDR1 is MNHNS and CDR2 is SASEGT.

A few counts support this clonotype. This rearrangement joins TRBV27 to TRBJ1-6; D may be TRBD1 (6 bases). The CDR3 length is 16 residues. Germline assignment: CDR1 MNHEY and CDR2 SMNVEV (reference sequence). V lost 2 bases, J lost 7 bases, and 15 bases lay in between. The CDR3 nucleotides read TGTGCCAGCAGTTTACTGACAGGTTTAGTCAATTCACCCCTCCACTTT. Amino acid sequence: CASSLLTGLVNSPLHF.

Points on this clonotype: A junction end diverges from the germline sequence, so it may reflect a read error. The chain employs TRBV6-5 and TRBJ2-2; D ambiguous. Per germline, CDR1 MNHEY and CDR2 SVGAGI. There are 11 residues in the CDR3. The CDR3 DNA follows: TGTGCCAGCAGTGACTCCGGGGAGCTGTTTTTT. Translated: CASSDSGELFF.

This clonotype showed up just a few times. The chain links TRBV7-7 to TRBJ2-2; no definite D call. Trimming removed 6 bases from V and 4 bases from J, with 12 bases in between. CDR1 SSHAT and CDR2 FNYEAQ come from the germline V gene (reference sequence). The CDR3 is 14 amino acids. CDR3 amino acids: CASSLQVLTGELFF. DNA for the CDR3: TGTGCCAGCAGTCTTCAGGTTCTCACCGGGGAGCTGTTTTTT.

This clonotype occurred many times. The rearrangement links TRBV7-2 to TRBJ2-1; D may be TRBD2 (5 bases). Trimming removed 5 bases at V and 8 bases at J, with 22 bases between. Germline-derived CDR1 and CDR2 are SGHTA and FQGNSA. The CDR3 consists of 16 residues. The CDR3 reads CASSPVGVLPVHEQFF. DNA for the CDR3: TGTGCCAGCAGCCCAGTCGGGGTTCTCCCTGTACATGAGCAGTTCTTC.

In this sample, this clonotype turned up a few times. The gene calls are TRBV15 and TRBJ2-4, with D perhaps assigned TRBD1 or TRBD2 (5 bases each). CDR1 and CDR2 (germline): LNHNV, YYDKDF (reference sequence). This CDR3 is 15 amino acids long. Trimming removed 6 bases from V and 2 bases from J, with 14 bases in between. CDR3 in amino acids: CATSPRGGTKNIQYF. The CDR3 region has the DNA TGTGCCACCAGTCCGAGGGGTGGTACCAAAAACATTCAGTACTTC. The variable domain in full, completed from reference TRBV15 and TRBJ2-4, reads DAMVIQNPRYQVTQFGKPVTLSCSQTLNHNVMYWYQQKSSQAPKLLFHYYDKDFNNEADTPDNFQSRRPNTSFCFLDIRSPGLGDTAMYLCATSPRGGTKNIQYFGAGTRLSVL.

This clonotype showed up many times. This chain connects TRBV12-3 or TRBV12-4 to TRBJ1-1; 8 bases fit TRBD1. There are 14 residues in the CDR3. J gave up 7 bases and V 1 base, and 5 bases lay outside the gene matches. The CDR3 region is CASSLDETGDEAFF. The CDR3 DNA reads TGTGCCAGCAGTTTAGACGAGACAGGGGATGAAGCTTTCTTT.

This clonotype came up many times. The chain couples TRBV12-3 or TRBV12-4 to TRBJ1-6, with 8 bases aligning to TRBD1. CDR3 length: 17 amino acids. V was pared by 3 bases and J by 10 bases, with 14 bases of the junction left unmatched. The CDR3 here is CASSFRTGRGVRSPLHF. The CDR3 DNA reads TGTGCCAGCAGTTTCCGGACAGGGCGCGGGGTTAGATCACCCCTCCACTTT.

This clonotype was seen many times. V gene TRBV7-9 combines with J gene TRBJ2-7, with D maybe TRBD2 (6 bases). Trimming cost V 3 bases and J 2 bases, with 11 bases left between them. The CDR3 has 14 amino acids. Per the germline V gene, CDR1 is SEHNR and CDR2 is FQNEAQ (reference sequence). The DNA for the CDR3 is TGTGCCAGCAGCTTCGGGGACTTGCCCTACGAGCAGTACTTC. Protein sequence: CASSFGDLPYEQYF. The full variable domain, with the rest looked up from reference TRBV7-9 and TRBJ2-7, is DTGVSQNPRHKITKRGQNVTFRCDPISEHNRLYWYRQTLGQGPEFLTYFQNEAQLEKSRLLSDRFSAERPKGSFSTLEIQRTEQGDSAMYLCASSFGDLPYEQYFGPGTRLTVT.

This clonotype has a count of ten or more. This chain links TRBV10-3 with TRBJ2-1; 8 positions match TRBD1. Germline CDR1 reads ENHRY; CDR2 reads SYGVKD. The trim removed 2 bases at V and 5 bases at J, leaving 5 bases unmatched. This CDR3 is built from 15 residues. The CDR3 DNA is TGTGCCATCAGTGAGGGACAGGGCATTGACAATGAGCAGTTCTTC. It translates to CAISEGQGIDNEQFF.

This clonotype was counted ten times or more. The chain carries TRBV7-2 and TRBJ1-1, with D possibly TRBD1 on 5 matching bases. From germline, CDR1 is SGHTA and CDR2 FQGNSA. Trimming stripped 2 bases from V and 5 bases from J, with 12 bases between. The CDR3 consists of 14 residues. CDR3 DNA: TGTGCCAGCAGCTTACAGGGTTGGGGGACTGAAGCTTTCTTT. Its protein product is CASSLQGWGTEAFF.

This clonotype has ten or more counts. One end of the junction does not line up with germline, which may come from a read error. The CDR3 sequence: CASSLGVNLPAKPLHF. The CDR3 DNA follows: TGTGCTAGCAGCTTAGGGGTCAACCTACCTGCAAAACCCCTCCACTTT. The chain has TRBV7-7 and TRBJ1-6, with D possibly TRBD1 on 5 matching bases. Germline CDR1 SSHAT, CDR2 FNYEAQ (reference sequence). The CDR3 length is 16 residues.

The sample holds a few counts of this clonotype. The CDR3 DNA sequence: TGCGCCAGCAGCTCCGGACAGGGGGCCTATGAGCAGTTCTTC. Translated, it gives CASSSGQGAYEQFF. V and J are TRBV5-1 and TRBJ2-1; 11 nucleotides agree with TRBD1. V lost 3 bases, J lost 8 bases, and 4 bases stayed unmatched. Per the germline V gene, CDR1 is SGHRS and CDR2 is YFSETQ. This CDR3 spans 14 amino acids.

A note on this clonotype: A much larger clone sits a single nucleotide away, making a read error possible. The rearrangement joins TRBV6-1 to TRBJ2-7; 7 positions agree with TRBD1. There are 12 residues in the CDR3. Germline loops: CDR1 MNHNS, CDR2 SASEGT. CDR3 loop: CASSRQGDELYF. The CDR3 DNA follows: TGTGCCAGCAGTCGGCAGGGGGACGAGCTGTACTTC.

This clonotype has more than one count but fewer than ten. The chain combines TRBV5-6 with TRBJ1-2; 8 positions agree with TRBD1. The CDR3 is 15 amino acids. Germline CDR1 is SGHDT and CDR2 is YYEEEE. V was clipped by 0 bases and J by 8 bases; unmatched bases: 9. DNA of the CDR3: TGTGCCAGCAGCTTGGATCCCCAGGGGGCGCGGGGCTACACCTTC. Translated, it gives CASSLDPQGARGYTF.

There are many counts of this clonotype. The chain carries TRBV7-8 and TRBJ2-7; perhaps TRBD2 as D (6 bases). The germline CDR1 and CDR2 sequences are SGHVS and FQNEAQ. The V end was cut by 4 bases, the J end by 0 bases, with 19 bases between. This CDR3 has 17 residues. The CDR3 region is CASSSAPIGSPSYEQYF. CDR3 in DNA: TGTGCCAGCAGCTCCGCGCCCATCGGGAGCCCCTCCTACGAGCAGTACTTC.

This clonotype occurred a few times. The CDR3 nucleotides are TGTGCCACCAGCAGAGATGGAGCCCCTCAGCGGAACACCATATATTTT. Residues: CATSRDGAPQRNTIYF. The J gene is TRBJ1-3, the V gene TRBV15; D not certain. Germline CDR1 LNHNV, CDR2 YYDKDF (reference sequence). The CDR3 loop spans 16 amino acids. V was pared by 0 bases and J by 7 bases, with 16 bases between.

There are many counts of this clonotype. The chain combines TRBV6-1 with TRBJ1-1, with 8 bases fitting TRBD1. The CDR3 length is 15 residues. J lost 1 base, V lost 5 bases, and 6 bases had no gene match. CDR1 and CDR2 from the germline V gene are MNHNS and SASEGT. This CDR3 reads CASSLLRGQNTEAFF. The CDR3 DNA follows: TGTGCCAGCAGTCTCCTCAGGGGGCAGAACACTGAAGCTTTCTTT.